This record looks at one T cell receptor (beta chain) sequence and its context. Its antigen remains undetermined. From each donor, a roughly 2.3 ml peripheral blood sample was collected into PAXgene tubes and stored at -80 degrees C. Without T cell sorting, total RNA was isolated from whole blood using the PAXgene blood miRNA kit on an automated QIAcube. Peripheral blood from monozygotic twin pairs who were concordant or discordant for inflammatory bowel disease underwent deep TCRalpha and TCRbeta repertoire profiling using unique molecular barcoding. Smoking habits were recorded for all twin pairs, with individuals classified as current, former or never smokers. The data originate from a study of monozygotic twins with inflammatory bowel disease (dated 2019 in TCRdb). Concerning the study at large: In total, 28 monozygotic twin pairs made up the full study: 19 Danish pairs, all IBD-discordant, plus nine German pairs, of which four were IBD-concordant and five were IBD-discordant. The search for disease-associated traits relied mainly on comparing IBD patients with their genetically identical healthy co-twins within discordant pairs. Each individual had, on average, about 151 000 unique TCRalpha sequences and 181 000 unique TCRbeta sequences available for analysis. Results the study describes overall, beyond this receptor: Differing immunosuppressive treatments among patients may have added background noise and inter-individual variability to the repertoires. Compared with healthy twins, IBD patients had fewer clonotypes in common with other individuals, a difference most pronounced in patients showing signs of disease activity. Different T cell subtypes could not be distinguished in the analysis. Measured by the inverse Simpson index, TCRbeta repertoire diversity was lower in IBD patients than in their healthy co-twins. The results gave no support for a single strong signal or clonotype linked to IBD. Repertoire similarity did not differ between concordant and discordant twins, which could be due to limited statistical power.

Libraries were made using 5' RACE. Preparation of each TCR library used around 3.5 ug of total RNA. For each sample, cDNA synthesis with SMARTScribe reverse transcriptase was split into eight separate reactions. During cDNA synthesis, template switching introduced unique molecular identifiers that contained a 6-nucleotide sample barcode. Amplification of TCRalpha and TCRbeta cDNA involved two nested PCRs of 16 and 9 cycles, and each PCR was followed by bead purification. Before amplification, cDNA was treated with uracil DNA-glycosylase and purified using the QIAquick PCR purification kit. The second PCR was the step at which Illumina TruSeq-compatible adapters and sample-specific barcodes were added. Library quality and concentration were checked on TapeStation and Qubit, and libraries were pooled at around 4.7 ng each. The pooled libraries were sequenced with 2 x 100 bp reads and custom sequencing primers on an Illumina HiSeq2500 single-index Rapid Run. The study's processing was this. MiGEC version 1.2.6 was used for UMI-based consensus assembly to correct PCR and sequencing errors. V(D)J alignment, clonotype assembly and CDR3 extraction were performed with MiXCR version 2.1.1. Gene usage, clonotype sharing and MAIT/NKT TCR abundance were normalised by analysing the top 1000, 10 000 and 20 000 clonotypes per sample. Diversity was computed as the inverse Simpson index with the vegan R package after downsampling to 27 000 UMIs. Paired Mann-Whitney U tests on discordant twin pairs were used, with Benjamini-Hochberg multiple-testing correction. Based on TCRdb reprocessing of the reads, there is one entry per CDR3 protein sequence, and DNA is missing. These V and J calls rely on TCRdb rather than the paper's analysis. The table for this sample shows about 160,000 distinct CDR3 sequences. 2.8% of the sample is held by the ten biggest clonotypes.

The sample was blood. The source of this sequence is a human donor with ulcerative colitis or Crohn's disease, or a healthy co-twin of an affected twin (not recorded which).

Here the CDR3 is given as CASSISDTQYF. This chain joins TRBV19 to TRBJ2-3. In the germline V gene (reference sequence), CDR1 corresponds to LNHDA and CDR2 to SQIVND. The CDR3, from cysteine to phenylalanine, totals 11 residues. No DNA sequence was recorded.